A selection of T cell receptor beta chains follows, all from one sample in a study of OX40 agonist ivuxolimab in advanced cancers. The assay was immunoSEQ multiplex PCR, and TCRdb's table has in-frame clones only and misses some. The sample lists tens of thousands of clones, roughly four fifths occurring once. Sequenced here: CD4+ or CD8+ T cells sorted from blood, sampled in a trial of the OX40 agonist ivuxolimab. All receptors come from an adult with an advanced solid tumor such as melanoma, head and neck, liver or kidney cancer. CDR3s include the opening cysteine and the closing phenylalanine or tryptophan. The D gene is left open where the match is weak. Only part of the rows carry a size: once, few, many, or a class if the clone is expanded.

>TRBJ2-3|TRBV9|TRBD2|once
CASSVRGLAGSTDTQYF
TGTGCCAGCAGCGTTCGGGGGCTAGCGGGGAGCACAGATACGCAGTATTTT
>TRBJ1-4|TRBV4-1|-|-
CASSQSGDLVGDEKLFF
TGCGCCAGCAGCCAGAGCGGGGACCTCGTGGGTGATGAAAAACTGTTTTTT
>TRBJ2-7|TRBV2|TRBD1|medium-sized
CASRYAGQENEQYF
TGTGCCAGCAGATATGCAGGACAGGAGAACGAGCAGTACTTC
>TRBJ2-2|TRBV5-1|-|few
CASIDYSTGELFF
TGCGCCAGCATCGACTATTCTACGGGGGAGCTGTTTTTT
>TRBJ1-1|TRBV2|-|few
CASRALGGAEAFF
TGTGCCAGCAGGGCCTTGGGGGGGGCTGAAGCTTTCTTT
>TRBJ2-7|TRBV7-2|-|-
CASSLANVLGEQYF
TGTGCCAGCAGCTTAGCGAATGTCCTAGGGGAGCAGTACTTC
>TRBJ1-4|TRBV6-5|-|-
CASSYSVAPGGEKLFF
TGTGCCAGCAGTTACTCAGTGGCCCCGGGTGGGGAAAAACTGTTTTTT
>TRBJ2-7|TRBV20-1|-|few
CSAREGYEQYF
TGCAGTGCTAGAGAGGGCTACGAGCAGTACTTC
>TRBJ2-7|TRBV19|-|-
CASSTRGYHEQYF
TGTGCCAGTAGTACCAGGGGTTATCACGAGCAGTACTTC
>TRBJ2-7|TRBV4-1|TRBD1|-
CASSQEPGQGSYEQYF
TGCGCCAGCAGCCAAGAACCGGGACAGGGCTCCTACGAGCAGTACTTC
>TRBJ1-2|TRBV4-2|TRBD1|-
CASSQVAGTGLGYGYTF
TGTGCCAGCAGCCAAGTTGCTGGGACAGGGTTAGGCTATGGCTACACCTTC
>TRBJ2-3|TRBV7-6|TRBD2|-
CASSLTGGAADTQYF
TGTGCCAGCAGCTTGACGGGGGGGGCCGCAGATACGCAGTATTTT
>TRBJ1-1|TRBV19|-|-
CASSIAAGWSTEAFF
TGTGCCAGTAGTATAGCGGCAGGGTGGAGTACTGAAGCTTTCTTT
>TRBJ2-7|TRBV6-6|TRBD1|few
CASSWGQGGEQYF
TGTGCCAGCAGTTGGGGACAGGGGGGTGAGCAGTACTTC
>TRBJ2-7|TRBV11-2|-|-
CASSLDRAGEQYF
TGTGCCAGCAGCTTAGATCGGGCAGGAGAGCAGTACTTC
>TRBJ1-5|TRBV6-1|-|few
CASSEGQPQHF
TGTGCCAGCAGTGAAGGCCAGCCCCAGCATTTT
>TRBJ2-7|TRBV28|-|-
CASSSGTGPYEQYF
TGTGCCAGCAGTTCCGGGACGGGTCCCTACGAGCAGTACTTC
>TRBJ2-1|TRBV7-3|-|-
CASSQTPGLAYNEQFF
TGTGCCAGCAGCCAGACCCCGGGGCTGGCCTACAATGAGCAGTTCTTC
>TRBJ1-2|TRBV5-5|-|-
CASSLEDSSNYGYTF
TGTGCCAGCAGCTTGGAAGACAGCTCTAACTATGGCTACACCTTC
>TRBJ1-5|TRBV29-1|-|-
CSVEDPPLYSNQPQHF
TGCAGCGTTGAAGATCCACCTCTCTATAGCAATCAGCCCCAGCATTTT